One sample yielded the 20 T cell receptor beta chains listed below, sequenced in a study of cytomegalovirus exposure and HLA in healthy donors. It was with 60 Vbeta and 13 Jbeta primers that the PCR ran. Only in-frame clones appear in the TCRdb table, and some are missing; sequencing was by immunoSEQ multiplex PCR. The sample has about 150,000 clones, 73% seen once. Material: PBMCs. These TCRs come from a woman aged 18-29 years in good health and CMV-seropositive.

This chain links TRBV30 with TRBJ1-1; TRBD1 aligns across 7 bases. The CDR3 runs 14 residues. Germline CDR1 GTSNPN, CDR2 SVGIG (reference sequence). The V segment lost 8 bases and the J segment 4 bases; nucleotides outside the gene matches: 13. Here the CDR3 DNA reads TGTGCCCTAGGGGGCGAGGCCGTGGGCACTGAAGCTTTCTTT. Its translation is CALGGEAVGTEAFF.

This chain uses TRBV6-6 with TRBJ2-5; D is unresolved. Trimming took 7 bases from V and 4 from J, leaving 16 bases between them. Germline V CDR1 and CDR2: MNHNY, SVGAGI (reference sequence). The CDR3 has 14 amino acids. CDR3 DNA: TGTGCCAGCATACCTTCGGTATCGGGAGAGACCCAGTACTTC. It specifies CASIPSVSGETQYF.

The rearrangement joins TRBV11-2 to TRBJ2-5, with 9 bases that match TRBD1. TRBJ2-7 explains the end of the DNA better; the J call may be wrong. This CDR3 has 16 residues. Germline V lookup: CDR1 SGHAT, CDR2 FQNNGV. The CDR3 DNA sequence: TGTGCCAGCAGCCAGGGGGCCGGGACAGGGAGCTACGAGCAGTACTTC. Protein product: CASSQGAGTGSYEQYF.

V usage is TRBV7-9 and J usage is TRBJ1-1, with D possibly matching TRBD1 (6 bases). Trimming removed 1 base at V and 0 bases at J, with 9 bases between. The CDR3 has 15 amino acids. CDR1 is SEHNR and CDR2 is FQNEAQ in the germline V gene (reference sequence). CDR3: CASSLGAGVNTEAFF. The CDR3 DNA follows: TGTGCCAGCAGCTTAGGGGCAGGGGTGAACACTGAAGCTTTCTTT.

The chain is built from TRBV4-1 and TRBJ2-1; 11 bases map to TRBD2. The CDR3 consists of 17 residues. Germline values: CDR1 MGHRA, CDR2 YSYEKL. V gave up 3 bases and J gave up 0 bases; unmatched junction bases: 4. The CDR3 here is CASSQVGLAVSYNEQFF. CDR3 DNA: TGCGCCAGCAGCCAGGTGGGACTAGCGGTCTCCTACAATGAGCAGTTCTTC.

This clone was seen once. The chain joins TRBV23-1 to TRBJ1-1; D remains ambiguous. TRBV23-1 falls under the ORF class, with uncertain function. The V and J ends lost 5 bases and 11 bases respectively, with 21 bases between them. CDR3 length: 14 amino acids. CDR3 sequence: CASSRFEFGLEAFF. CDR3 DNA: TGCGCCAGCAGTAGGTTCGAGTTTGGGTTGGAGGCTTTCTTT.

This clone was recorded only once. J is TRBJ2-7 and V is TRBV5-1; 9 positions match TRBD2. The CDR3 is 15 amino acids. V lost 4 bases to trimming and J lost 3 bases; unmatched junction nucleotides: 8. Looked up from germline, CDR1 is SGHRS and CDR2 is YFSETQ. CDR3 bases: TGCGCCAGCAGCCTCTCTATTAGCGGGGGCTACGAGCAGTACTTC. It encodes CASSLSISGGYEQYF.

This rearrangement joins TRBV4-1 to TRBJ2-7; 7 bases agree with TRBD1. CDR3 length: 14 amino acids. V trimming: 4 bases; J trimming: 1 base; junction bases outside the gene matches: 4. Germline lookup yields CDR1 MGHRA and CDR2 YSYEKL. The CDR3 loop is CASSRPGQSYEQYF. The CDR3 DNA sequence: TGCGCCAGCAGCCGACCGGGACAGTCCTACGAGCAGTACTTC.

Concerning this clone itself: The sample holds other DNA sequences that translate to the same CDR3. The chain uses TRBV18 and TRBJ2-6; unclear D gene. The V and J ends lost 2 bases and 0 bases respectively, with 5 bases between them. CDR1 KGHSH and CDR2 LQKENI come from the germline V gene. This CDR3 spans 15 amino acids. CDR3 amino acids: CASSPGASGANVLTF. CDR3 nucleotides: TGTGCCAGCTCACCAGGAGCCTCTGGGGCCAACGTCCTGACTTTC.

This clone was counted between two and nine times. The rearrangement joins TRBV18 to TRBJ2-2, with TRBD2 as a possible D gene (5 bases). The CDR3 covers 15 residues. The V end lost 2 bases, the J end lost 1 base, and 8 bases lay between the germline ends. Germline V gene lookup returns CDR1 KGHSH and CDR2 LQKENI. DNA of the CDR3: TGTGCCAGCTCACCATCTGGGAGGAACACCGGGGAGCTGTTTTTT. Translated: CASSPSGRNTGELFF. Full variable domain (missing parts from reference TRBV18 and TRBJ2-2): NAGVMQNPRHLVRRRGQEARLRCSPMKGHSHVYWYRQLPEEGLKFMVYLQKENIIDESGMPKERFSAEFPKEGPSILRIQQVVRGDSAAYFCASSPSGRNTGELFFGEGSRLTVL.

This sequence joins TRBV9 and TRBJ1-4; TRBD1 is a possible D gene (5 bases). The CDR3 has 14 residues. V lost 4 bases and J lost 7, with 14 bases in between. Germline-derived CDR1 and CDR2 are SGDLS and YYNGEE. In DNA form, the CDR3 reads TGTGCCAGCAGCTCCGAAGGGGCGAGTGAAAAACTGTTTTTT. This encodes CASSSEGASEKLFF.

This clone was detected a few times. The chain uses TRBV4-1 and TRBJ1-1; TRBD1 might be the D (6 bases). Germline lookup yields CDR1 MGHRA and CDR2 YSYEKL. V was shortened by 1 base and J by 0 bases, with 9 bases between the two germline ends. The CDR3 loop spans 15 amino acids. CDR3 amino acids: CASSQGTVMNTEAFF. The CDR3 DNA follows: TGCGCCAGCAGCCAAGGGACAGTCATGAACACTGAAGCTTTCTTT.

This clone was seen only a few times. J is TRBJ1-2 and V is TRBV6-1, with D unclear. Germline values: CDR1 MNHNS, CDR2 SASEGT. V shed 0 bases and J shed 6 bases, with 23 bases lying between them. The CDR3 has 18 amino acids. The CDR3: CASSEALFGMSAEHGYTF. In DNA, the CDR3 is TGTGCCAGCAGTGAAGCGCTGTTTGGTATGTCCGCCGAGCATGGCTACACCTTC.

This clone came up once. The chain recombines TRBV5-5 with TRBJ1-2; D ambiguous. V dropped 4 bases and J dropped 4 bases, with 17 bases sitting between them. The CDR3 consists of 15 residues. Looked up from germline, CDR1 is SGHKS and CDR2 is YYEKEE (reference sequence). The CDR3 spells CASSLYTDFGYGYTF. The CDR3 nucleotides read TGTGCCAGCAGCCTATACACGGACTTCGGCTATGGCTACACCTTC.

The chain couples TRBV9 to TRBJ2-2, with TRBD2 matching 8 bases. J gave up 5 bases and V 2 bases, and 14 bases lay outside the gene matches. CDR3 length: 18 amino acids. Germline assignment: CDR1 SGDLS and CDR2 YYNGEE. CDR3 in amino acids: CASSVWPGGAGSTGELFF. The CDR3 DNA is TGTGCCAGCAGCGTTTGGCCGGGGGGGGCCGGAAGTACCGGGGAGCTGTTTTTT.

J is TRBJ1-3 and V is TRBV7-9; TRBD1 agrees at 8 bases. Germline V gene sequence: CDR1 SEHNR, CDR2 FQNEAQ (reference sequence). Trimming cost V 6 bases and J 0 bases; bases outside gene matches: 4. The CDR3 length is 15 residues. CDR3 residues: CASSFGTGSGNTIYF. The DNA for the CDR3 is TGTGCCAGCAGTTTTGGGACAGGCTCTGGAAACACCATATATTTT.

The CDR3 DNA reads as TGCGCCAGCAGCTTGGCCTATCGAGAGACCCAGTACTTC. Translated, it gives CASSLAYRETQYF. The chain combines TRBV5-1 with TRBJ2-5, with D unresolved. CDR3 size: 13 residues. The V gene's germline CDR1 is SGHRS and CDR2 YFSETQ. V was trimmed by 0 bases and J by 4 bases, leaving 7 bases between them.

The chain is built from TRBV7-9 and TRBJ1-1; D is perhaps TRBD1 (5 bases). This CDR3 is 12 amino acids long. CDR1 is SEHNR, CDR2 FQNEAQ, per germline (reference sequence). V lost 5 bases and J 6 bases, leaving 10 bases between the germline ends. CDR3 DNA: TGTGCCAGCAGCCTCCAGGGCCCTGAAGCTTTCTTT. It specifies CASSLQGPEAFF.

This clone was seen only a few times. The chain couples TRBV5-8 to TRBJ1-2; 7 bases are shared with TRBD1. V lost 3 bases to trimming and J lost 3 bases; unmatched junction nucleotides: 17. This CDR3 is 18 amino acids long. Germline CDR1 is SGHTS and CDR2 is YDEGEE. The CDR3 region is CASSSRDRMEGNDYGYTF. In DNA, the CDR3 is TGTGCCAGCAGCTCCCGGGACAGAATGGAGGGGAATGACTATGGCTACACCTTC.

The J gene is TRBJ1-2, the V gene TRBV6-5; possibly TRBD1 for D (5 bases). This CDR3 region has 13 residues. V was shortened by 6 bases and J by 6 bases, with 14 bases between the two germline ends. CDR1 is MNHEY and CDR2 is SVGAGI in the germline V gene. In nucleotides, the CDR3 is TGTGCCAGCAGCCCCGCGGGGGGTAATGGCTACACCTTC. It specifies CASSPAGGNGYTF.